This TCR beta chain was profiled in a study of graft-versus-host responses after intestinal transplantation. The V gene lost 0 bases and the J gene lost 4 bases, with 8 bases spanning the gap. There are 13 residues in the CDR3. Germline lookup yields CDR1 GTSNPN and CDR2 SVGIG (reference sequence). Concerning this clone itself: Its antigen is unknown.

Assay: immunoSEQ multiplex PCR; the TCRdb copy retains only in-frame clones and omits some. Of roughly 90,000 clones listed, about 87% are singletons. The sequencing here drew on unstimulated CD4+ T cells sorted from spleen or lymph node cells, taken before transplant. The V gene is TRBV30, the J gene TRBJ2-3; D is uncertain. This clonotype originated in a human donor who was the organ donor for an intestinal transplant. For the CDR3, the DNA is TGTGCCTGGAGTGTTGGCTTGGCAGATACGCAGTATTTT. Translated, it gives CAWSVGLADTQYF.